This T cell receptor beta chain was sequenced during a study of graft-versus-host responses after intestinal transplantation (dated by TCRdb to about 2021). As for the study more broadly: The transplants that recipients got were multivisceral, liver-intestinal, or isolated intestinal. Donor T cell macrochimerism was defined as a peak of at least 4% donor T cells among recipient peripheral blood mononuclear cells. To identify alloreactive clones, pre-transplant mixed lymphocyte reaction products were sequenced and compared with unstimulated pre-transplant donor and recipient T cells. All recipients received anti-thymocyte globulin induction followed by maintenance tacrolimus and steroids for three to four years. The cohort enrolled some 23 intestinal transplant recipients including one retransplant, and a few patients lacking pretransplant specimens were excluded. Graft-versus-host and host-versus-graft alloreactive T cell clones were tracked in the graft, circulation and bone marrow after intestinal transplantation using bulk TCR-beta CDR3 sequencing. Rather than going through the commercial service, samples from a few later patients were sequenced in-house on an Illumina MiSeq and processed with MiXCR. What the authors observed across the whole study: GvH clones were detected in recipient bone marrow, and some appeared earlier in ileal mucosa or blood, consistent with an intestinal mucosal origin. Patients with donor T cell macrochimerism had high GvH to HvG T cell clonal ratios in their allografts. The conclusions were limited by the relatively low number and heterogeneity of the intestinal transplant patients. Early after transplant, peak levels of circulating GvH clones were found to be associated with declines in HvG clones.

Concerning this clone: Its specific antigen is unknown. Per-base quality was not reported, and no clone a single base away is much larger than it.

The library was prepared using the immunoSEQ multiplex PCR assay. For most patients, genomic DNA was isolated using the Qiagen DNeasy Blood and Tissue Kit and was shipped frozen to Adaptive Biotechnologies for TCR sequencing. High-throughput TCR-beta CDR3 sequencing of genomic DNA from most patients was performed by Adaptive Biotechnologies. In the authors' own workflow: TCR sequencing data for roughly 17 patients were retrieved from Adaptive's ImmunoSEQ software; a few other patients were processed with MiXCR and VDJtools. To correct CD4 versus CD8 sorting errors, any sequence found in both subsets at a frequency ratio below 5:1 was removed. Because the origin of CDR3 nucleotide sequences shared between donor and recipient could not be assigned, those sequences were removed. Alloreactive clones required at least 2-fold expansion over unstimulated cells and minimum CFSE-low frequency of 0.002% (template counts) or 0.001% (read counts). A clone was considered mappable if detected in the sequenced pre-transplant spleen, lymph node, or MLR CFSE-low populations of the donor or recipient. Cumulative frequency of alloreactive clones was calculated as a percentage of all sequences weighted by copy number. In its TCRdb copy, this immuneACCESS table keeps in-frame sequences only and misses some clones. Where compared with another copy, unresolved V genes explain less than half of these, and the others have no known cause. V, J and clone size are taken as reported in that table, and D and trimming were inferred from the DNA itself. This sample has approximately 75,000 clones in its table, and roughly 94% of those were observed once. The ten largest clones capture around 0.57% of the sample.

CDR1 is given as KGHSH and CDR2 as LQKENI, both from the germline V gene. The CDR3 measures 14 amino acids from cysteine to phenylalanine. The entry retains the CDR3 DNA only, 42 bases that are in frame from base 1. The junction shows trimming of 6 bases on V and 2 bases on J, plus 11 bases between the germline ends. The time point label for this specimen denotes: cells obtained before transplantation from donor or recipient. CD3+CD4+ and CD3+CD8+ populations were FACS-sorted from unstimulated pre-transplant donor and recipient cells taken from spleen or lymph nodes. The TCR originated in a human donor who received an intestinal transplant. The V and J genes are TRBV18 and TRBJ1-5; the D gene cannot be named for sure. The sample was unstimulated CD8+ T cells sorted from spleen or lymph node cells, taken before intestinal transplant. The CDR3 region has the sequence CASSRWRGNQPQHF. The DNA sequence is as follows: TGTGCCAGCTCCCGTTGGCGGGGCAATCAGCCCCAGCATTTT.